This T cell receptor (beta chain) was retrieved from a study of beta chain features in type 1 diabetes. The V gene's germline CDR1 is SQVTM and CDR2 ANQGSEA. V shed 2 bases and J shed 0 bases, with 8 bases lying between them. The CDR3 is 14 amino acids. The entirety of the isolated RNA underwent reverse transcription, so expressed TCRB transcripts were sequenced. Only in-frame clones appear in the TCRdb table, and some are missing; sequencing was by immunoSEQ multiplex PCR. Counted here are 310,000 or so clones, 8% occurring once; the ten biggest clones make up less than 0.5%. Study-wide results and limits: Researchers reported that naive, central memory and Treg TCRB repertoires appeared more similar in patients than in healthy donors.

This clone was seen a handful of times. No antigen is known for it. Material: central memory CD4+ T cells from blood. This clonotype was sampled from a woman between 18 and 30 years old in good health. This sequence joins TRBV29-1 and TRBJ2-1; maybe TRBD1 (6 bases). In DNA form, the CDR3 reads TGCAGCGTTGAAAGGGGGTTCTCCTACAATGAGCAGTTCTTC. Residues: CSVERGFSYNEQFF.